The 31 T cell receptor beta chains reported below all come from one sample, sequenced in a study of T-cell memory formation after mild COVID-19. TCRdb reprocessed the 5' RACE reads with MiXCR, giving one entry per CDR3 protein. This table holds 190,000 or so distinct CDR3 sequences, around 21% found once. Sequencing input: PBMCs or a T cell subset sorted from them (not recorded which). These receptors all stem from an adult woman who had mild COVID-19 (a few samples of this study predate the infection). Cell type and time point are not known.

This clonotype was counted only a few times. V usage is TRBV7-6 and J usage is TRBJ1-2; D possibly corresponds to TRBD1 (6 bases). The germline V and J ends were trimmed by 1 base and 3 bases, with 21 bases remaining between them. The germline V gene has CDR1 SGHVS and CDR2 FNYEAQ. This CDR3 contains 18 residues. CDR3 sequence: CASSLGRTENSGDYGYTF. CDR3 nucleotide sequence: TGTGCCAGCAGCTTAGGACGGACAGAGAATTCGGGAGACTATGGCTACACCTTC.

The V and J genes are TRBV12-3 or TRBV12-4 and TRBJ2-7, with 7 positions matching TRBD2. The CDR3 loop spans 15 amino acids. The V segment lost 4 bases and the J segment 3 bases; nucleotides outside the gene matches: 9. The CDR3 DNA reads TGTGCCAGCAGTTCAGAGCGGGATGGGAGCTACGAGCAGTACTTC. Translation gives CASSSERDGSYEQYF.

This clonotype was counted a few times. The V gene is TRBV27, the J gene TRBJ2-7; D possibly corresponds to TRBD1 (6 bases). This CDR3 has 15 amino acids. CDR1 is MNHEY, CDR2 SMNVEV, per germline (reference sequence). Between the trimmed V and J ends, which lost 6 bases and 3 bases, there was a span of 18 bases. CDR3 sequence: CASRPQGFRNYEQYF. CDR3 bases: TGTGCCAGCAGGCCCCAGGGGTTTAGGAACTACGAGCAGTACTTC.

This clonotype has only a few counts. V gene TRBV3-1 combines with J gene TRBJ2-5, with 8 bases matching TRBD2. CDR3 size: 17 residues. The J segment lost 5 bases and the V segment lost 4 bases, leaving 15 bases of the junction unmatched. Germline V gene lookup returns CDR1 LGHDT and CDR2 YNNKEL (reference sequence). The CDR3 here is CASSPALAGFPLETQYF. For the CDR3, the DNA is TGTGCCAGCAGCCCAGCCTTAGCGGGGTTCCCTTTGGAGACCCAGTACTTC.

A few counts support this clonotype. The chain uses TRBV7-9 and TRBJ1-1, with a tentative D call TRBD1 (6 bases). This CDR3 has 13 amino acids. CDR1 and CDR2 from the germline V gene are SEHNR and FQNEAQ (reference sequence). Trimming cost V 5 bases and J 3 bases, with 10 bases left between them. In DNA form, the CDR3 reads TGTGCCAGCAGCCAACAGGGTGACACTGAAGCTTTCTTT. This translates into CASSQQGDTEAFF.

The chain has TRBV7-6 and TRBJ2-7; D tentatively fits TRBD1 or TRBD2 (5 bases each). V was pared by 5 bases and J by 0 bases, with 11 bases between. This CDR3 contains 14 residues. The germline gives CDR1 SGHVS, CDR2 FNYEAQ. The CDR3: CASSGGMSSYEQYF. The CDR3 nucleotides read TGTGCCAGCAGCGGGGGTATGAGCTCCTACGAGCAGTACTTC.

This clonotype showed up just a few times. The rearrangement joins TRBV7-2 to TRBJ2-7; weak D call: TRBD2 (6 bases). Trimming shortened V by 1 base and J by 3 bases, and 10 bases separated the two germline ends. CDR1 and CDR2 (germline): SGHTA, FQGNSA. The CDR3 is 14 amino acids. CDR3 in amino acids: CASSLGGKGYEQYF. For the CDR3, the DNA is TGTGCCAGCAGCTTAGGCGGGAAGGGCTACGAGCAGTACTTC.

This rearrangement joins TRBV29-1 to TRBJ2-7; 8 nucleotides line up with TRBD1. Germline V gene data show CDR1 as SQVTM and CDR2 as ANQGSEA. The CDR3 consists of 13 residues. J lost 3 bases, V lost 6 bases, and 7 bases had no gene match. The CDR3 region has the DNA TGCAGCGTCACAGGGGGTGACTACTACGAGCAGTACTTC. Translation gives CSVTGGDYYEQYF.

The chain couples TRBV7-8 to TRBJ2-1, with 7 bases that match TRBD1. The CDR3 runs 17 residues. Trimming at V came to 4 bases and at J to 1 base, leaving 10 bases not matched to a gene. Per the germline V gene, CDR1 is SGHVS and CDR2 is FQNEAQ. The CDR3 is CASSSLGQVGSYNEQFF. In DNA, the CDR3 is TGTGCCAGCAGCTCCCTTGGACAGGTGGGATCCTACAATGAGCAGTTCTTC.

The gene calls are TRBV7-9 and TRBJ2-2, with D perhaps TRBD1 or TRBD2 (5 bases each). Per the germline V gene, CDR1 is SEHNR and CDR2 is FQNEAQ (reference sequence). V was clipped by 4 bases and J by 0 bases, with 15 bases between them. The CDR3 covers 17 residues. The CDR3 protein is CASSSWGPGPNTGELFF. Written as DNA, the CDR3 is TGTGCCAGCAGCTCCTGGGGTCCGGGGCCGAACACCGGGGAGCTGTTTTTT. The full variable domain, rest sourced from reference TRBV7-9 and TRBJ2-2, is DTGVSQNPRHKITKRGQNVTFRCDPISEHNRLYWYRQTLGQGPEFLTYFQNEAQLEKSRLLSDRFSAERPKGSFSTLEIQRTEQGDSAMYLCASSSWGPGPNTGELFFGEGSRLTVL.

The chain is built from TRBV9 and TRBJ2-7; 8 bases are shared with TRBD1. The CDR3 contains 14 residues. V lost 4 bases, J lost 7 bases, and 10 bases stayed unmatched. Germline CDR1 is SGDLS and CDR2 is YYNGEE. The CDR3 here is CASSPGDRPVEQYF. The CDR3 nucleotides read TGTGCCAGCAGCCCCGGGGACAGGCCCGTGGAGCAGTACTTC.

The chain's CDR3 is CASSRGNTYNEQFF. The CDR3 region has the DNA TGTGCCAGCAGCCGTGGGAATACCTACAATGAGCAGTTCTTC. The rearrangement uses TRBV27 and TRBJ2-1; the D is unclear. Trimming removed 6 bases at V and 2 bases at J, with 11 bases between. The CDR3 runs 14 residues. Germline-derived CDR1 and CDR2 are MNHEY and SMNVEV (reference sequence).

This clonotype was detected only a few times. This CDR3 is CSASPGLAGDETQYF. CDR3 coding DNA: TGCAGTGCTTCTCCGGGACTAGCGGGAGACGAGACCCAGTACTTC. The genes are TRBV20-1 and TRBJ2-5; 14 bases are shared with TRBD2. Germline V gene sequence: CDR1 DFQATT, CDR2 SNEGSKA (reference sequence). V lost 5 bases, J lost 5 bases, and 7 bases stayed unmatched. The CDR3 consists of 15 residues.

There are a few counts of this clonotype. The chain recombines TRBV24-1 with TRBJ2-1, with TRBD1 identical over 7 bases. The CDR3 loop spans 16 amino acids. The germline V gene has CDR1 KGHDR and CDR2 SFDVKD. The J segment lost 6 bases and the V segment lost 3 bases, leaving 10 bases of the junction unmatched. As DNA, the CDR3 is TGTGCCACCAGTGATCGACAGGGTCTCCCTCTCAATGAGCAGTTCTTC. Translated, it gives CATSDRQGLPLNEQFF.

This clonotype was detected a few times. The chain combines TRBV7-2 with TRBJ2-7; 11 bases are shared with TRBD2. Per germline, CDR1 SGHTA and CDR2 FQGNSA. V gave up 1 base and J gave up 5 bases; unmatched junction bases: 4. The CDR3 length is 15 residues. The CDR3: CASSLEVAGGDEQYF. The CDR3 DNA sequence: TGTGCCAGCAGCTTAGAGGTAGCGGGAGGGGACGAGCAGTACTTC.

This chain uses TRBV27 with TRBJ2-1; 9 positions agree with TRBD1. V was pared by 6 bases and J by 9 bases, with 9 bases of the junction left unmatched. Germline loops: CDR1 MNHEY, CDR2 SMNVEV (reference sequence). The CDR3 runs 14 residues. In nucleotides, the CDR3 is TGTGCCAGCAGAGAGGACAGGGGTGTGATTGAGCAGTTCTTC. This gives the protein CASREDRGVIEQFF.

This clonotype was counted a few times. The rearrangement uses TRBV6-2 or TRBV6-3 and TRBJ1-5, with D hard to call. The CDR3 length is 12 residues. Trimming pared 0 bases from V and 7 bases from J, leaving 4 bases between. Germline V lookup: CDR1 MNHEY, CDR2 SVGEGT. CDR3 nucleotide sequence: TGTGCCAGCAGTTACTCTGGGCAGCCCCAGCATTTT. Translating gives CASSYSGQPQHF.

This clonotype has at least ten counts. V gene TRBV19 combines with J gene TRBJ2-1; D might be TRBD1 or TRBD2, each matching 5 bases. The CDR3 covers 14 residues. V lost 3 bases to trimming and J lost 4 bases, with 10 bases between them. Germline CDR1 LNHDA, CDR2 SQIVND (reference sequence). The CDR3 DNA reads as TGTGCCAGTAGTATTGGGGGAGATTACAATGAGCAGTTCTTC. This codes for CASSIGGDYNEQFF.

This chain uses TRBV19 with TRBJ1-1, with D perhaps TRBD1 (5 bases). This CDR3 has 16 amino acids. The ends were cut back, 5 bases at V and 0 bases at J, with 16 bases in the middle. Germline V gene lookup returns CDR1 LNHDA and CDR2 SQIVND (reference sequence). The CDR3 loop reads CASSSAGADMNTEAFF. CDR3 DNA sequence: TGTGCCAGTAGTTCAGCCGGGGCGGACATGAACACTGAAGCTTTCTTT.

The chain links TRBV7-6 to TRBJ2-7, with TRBD2 matching 8 bases. The CDR3 loop spans 15 amino acids. The germline CDR1 and CDR2 sequences are SGHVS and FNYEAQ. V shed 4 bases, J shed 6 bases, and the junction held 11 bases outside the gene matches. The CDR3 DNA reads TGTGCCAGCAGCTCGGGGGGGCGAGCTCGGGGCGAGCAGTACTTC. This translates into CASSSGGRARGEQYF.

The V call is TRBV10-2, the J call TRBJ2-7, with 7 nucleotides matching TRBD2. Germline-derived CDR1 and CDR2 are WSHSY and SAAADI. This CDR3 has 14 amino acids. V was pared by 8 bases and J by 0 bases, with 7 bases of the junction left unmatched. CDR3 protein: CASRGLGNSYEQYF. CDR3 coding DNA: TGCGCCAGCCGAGGACTAGGGAACTCCTACGAGCAGTACTTC.

There are a few counts of this clonotype. The V and J genes are TRBV19 and TRBJ1-1, with D perhaps TRBD1 (6 bases). CDR1 is LNHDA, CDR2 SQIVND, per germline (reference sequence). The ends were cut back, 2 bases at V and 11 bases at J, with 12 bases in the middle. The CDR3 has 12 amino acids. CDR3 bases: TGTGCCAGTAGTATACTTCCAGGGGAGGCTTTCTTT. Residues: CASSILPGEAFF.

This clonotype was seen a few times. This chain uses TRBV18 with TRBJ2-7; no clear D. Trimming shortened V by 5 bases and J by 0 bases, and 8 bases separated the two germline ends. Per germline, CDR1 KGHSH and CDR2 LQKENI. This CDR3 comprises 13 residues. The CDR3 sequence: CASSSTSSYEQYF. The DNA for the CDR3 is TGTGCCAGCTCATCAACGAGCTCCTACGAGCAGTACTTC.

J is TRBJ2-7 and V is TRBV6-5, with TRBD1 matching over 10 bases. Germline V gene data show CDR1 as MNHEY and CDR2 as SVGAGI. V gave up 6 bases and J gave up 3 bases; unmatched junction bases: 8. The CDR3 runs to 15 residues. The CDR3: CASSGTGAAIYEQYF. As DNA, the CDR3 is TGTGCCAGCAGCGGGACAGGGGCCGCCATCTACGAGCAGTACTTC.

This clonotype appeared a single time. The chain uses TRBV7-6 and TRBJ2-7; D not certain. The CDR3 runs 14 residues. CDR1 is SGHVS, CDR2 FNYEAQ, per germline. V lost 2 bases and J 3 bases, leaving 11 bases between the germline ends. CDR3 in DNA: TGTGCCAGCAGCTTATCCCCGGACGACTACGAGCAGTACTTC. This codes for CASSLSPDDYEQYF. Based on the CDR3 plus reference TRBV7-6 and TRBJ2-7, the full variable domain is GAGVSQSPRYKVTKRGQDVALRCDPISGHVSLYWYRQALGQGPEFLTYFNYEAQQDKSGLPNDRFSAERPEGSISTLTIQRTEQRDSAMYRCASSLSPDDYEQYFGPGTRLTVT.

In this sample, this clonotype turned up a few times. The chain employs TRBV27 and TRBJ2-7; the D is unclear. CDR3 length equals 12 residues. Trimming shortened V by 5 bases and J by 11 bases, and 16 bases separated the two germline ends. CDR1 MNHEY and CDR2 SMNVEV come from the germline V gene (reference sequence). The CDR3 protein is CASSQLDAEEYF. The CDR3 coding sequence is TGTGCCAGCAGTCAACTGGATGCTGAGGAGTACTTC.

This clonotype has more than one count but fewer than ten. This sequence joins TRBV6-4 and TRBJ2-1; tentatively, D is TRBD2 (5 bases). The germline V gene has CDR1 MRHNA and CDR2 SNTAGT. V was shortened by 6 bases and J by 7 bases, with 16 bases between the two germline ends. This CDR3 has 14 amino acids. For the CDR3, the DNA is TGTGCCAGCAGCCAGGACTCTCACCTGAATGAGCAGTTCTTC. Residues: CASSQDSHLNEQFF.

This chain connects TRBV27 to TRBJ2-7; 7 bases are a match to TRBD2. V gave up 6 bases and J gave up 3 bases; unmatched junction bases: 5. Germline assignment: CDR1 MNHEY and CDR2 SMNVEV (reference sequence). CDR3 length equals 13 residues. This chain's CDR3 is CASRGGNFYEQYF. The CDR3 region has the DNA TGTGCCAGCAGGGGGGGGAACTTCTACGAGCAGTACTTC.

This clonotype came up a few times. The rearrangement joins TRBV5-5 to TRBJ2-3, with TRBD2 matching over 9 bases. J gave up 0 bases and V 5 bases, and 7 bases lay outside the gene matches. CDR3 length: 16 amino acids. The germline CDR1 and CDR2 sequences are SGHKS and YYEKEE (reference sequence). The CDR3 region is CASRDRTSESTDTQYF. As DNA, the CDR3 is TGTGCCAGCAGAGATCGGACTAGCGAAAGCACAGATACGCAGTATTTT.

The gene calls are TRBV5-1 and TRBJ1-1, with 8 nucleotides matching TRBD1. With 2 bases clipped from V and 4 bases from J, the junction kept 7 bases outside the gene matches. The CDR3 length is 15 residues. Germline lookup yields CDR1 SGHRS and CDR2 YFSETQ. The CDR3 nucleotides read TGCGCCAGCAGCTTCGGACAGGGCCGGTTCACTGAAGCTTTCTTT. Encoded protein: CASSFGQGRFTEAFF.

The chain recombines TRBV3-1 with TRBJ2-7; TRBD1 aligns across 9 bases. CDR3 length equals 14 residues. CDR1 is LGHDT, CDR2 YNNKEL, per germline (reference sequence). With V trimmed by 2 bases and J by 3 bases, 2 bases remained unmatched. CDR3 sequence: CASSQTGGHYEQYF. The CDR3 DNA is TGTGCCAGCAGCCAAACAGGGGGCCACTACGAGCAGTACTTC.